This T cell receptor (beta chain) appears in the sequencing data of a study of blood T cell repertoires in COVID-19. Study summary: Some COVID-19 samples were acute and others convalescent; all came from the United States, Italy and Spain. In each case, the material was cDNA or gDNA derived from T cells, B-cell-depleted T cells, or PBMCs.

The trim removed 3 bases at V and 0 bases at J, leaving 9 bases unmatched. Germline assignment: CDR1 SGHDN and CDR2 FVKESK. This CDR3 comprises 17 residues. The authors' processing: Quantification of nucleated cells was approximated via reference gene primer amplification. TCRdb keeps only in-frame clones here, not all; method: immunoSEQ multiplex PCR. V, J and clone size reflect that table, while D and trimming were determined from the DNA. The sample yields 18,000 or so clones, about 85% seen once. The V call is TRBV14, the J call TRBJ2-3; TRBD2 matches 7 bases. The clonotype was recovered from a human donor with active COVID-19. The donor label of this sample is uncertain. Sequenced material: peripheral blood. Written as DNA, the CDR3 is TGTGCCAGCAGCCATCCCGGAGGGGACTATAGCACAGATACGCAGTATTTT. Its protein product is CASSHPGGDYSTDTQYF.